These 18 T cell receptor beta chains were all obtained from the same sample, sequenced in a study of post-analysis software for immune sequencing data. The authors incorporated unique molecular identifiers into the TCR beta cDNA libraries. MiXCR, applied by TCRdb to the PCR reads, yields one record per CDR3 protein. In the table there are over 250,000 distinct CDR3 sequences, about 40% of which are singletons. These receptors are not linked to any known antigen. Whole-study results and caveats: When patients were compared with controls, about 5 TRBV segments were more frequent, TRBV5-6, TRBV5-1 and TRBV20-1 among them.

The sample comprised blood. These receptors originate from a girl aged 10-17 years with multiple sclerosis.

As DNA, the CDR3 is TGCATCGTAGGACATGAACGAGAGCAGTACTTC. It encodes CIVGHEREQYF. The V call is TRBV29-1, the J call TRBJ2-5; tentatively, D is TRBD1 (5 bases). Germline loops: CDR1 SQVTM, CDR2 ANQGSEA. The CDR3 is 11 amino acids.

The CDR3: CASSLDYTQETQYF. In DNA form, the CDR3 reads TGTGCCAGCAGCTTAGACTACACACAAGAGACCCAGTACTTC. J is TRBJ2-5 and V is TRBV7-8, with D hard to call. Germline values: CDR1 SGHVS, CDR2 FQNEAQ. Trimming took 1 base from V and 2 from J, leaving 8 bases between them. The CDR3 contains 14 residues.

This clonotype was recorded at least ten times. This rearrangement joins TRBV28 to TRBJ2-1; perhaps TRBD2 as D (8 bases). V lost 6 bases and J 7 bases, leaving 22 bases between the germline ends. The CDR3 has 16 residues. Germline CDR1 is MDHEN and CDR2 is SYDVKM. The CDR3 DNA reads TGTGCCAGCAGCCGCTCCGCGGGGGGACAGCAGAATGAGCAGTTCTTC. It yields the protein CASSRSAGGQQNEQFF.

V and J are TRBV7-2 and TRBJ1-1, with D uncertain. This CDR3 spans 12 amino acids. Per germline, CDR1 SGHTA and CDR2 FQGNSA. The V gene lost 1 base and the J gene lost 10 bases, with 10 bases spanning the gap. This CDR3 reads CASSLDVGAAFF. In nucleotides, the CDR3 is TGTGCCAGCAGCTTAGATGTGGGTGCAGCTTTCTTT. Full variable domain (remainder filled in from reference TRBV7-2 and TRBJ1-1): GAGVSQSPSNKVTEKGKDVELRCDPISGHTALYWYRQSLGQGLEFLIYFQGNSAPDKSGLPSDRFSAERTGGSVSTLTIQRTQQEDSAVYLCASSLDVGAAFFGQGTRLTVV.

The CDR3 sequence: CASTLPAGIQGRNTEAFF. DNA of the CDR3: TGTGCCAGCACCCTTCCTGCGGGTATACAGGGGAGGAACACTGAAGCTTTCTTT. This rearrangement joins TRBV28 to TRBJ1-1; TRBD1 matches at 7 bases. This CDR3 is built from 18 residues. The germline V gene has CDR1 MDHEN and CDR2 SYDVKM. With 7 bases clipped from V and 1 base from J, the junction kept 18 bases outside the gene matches.

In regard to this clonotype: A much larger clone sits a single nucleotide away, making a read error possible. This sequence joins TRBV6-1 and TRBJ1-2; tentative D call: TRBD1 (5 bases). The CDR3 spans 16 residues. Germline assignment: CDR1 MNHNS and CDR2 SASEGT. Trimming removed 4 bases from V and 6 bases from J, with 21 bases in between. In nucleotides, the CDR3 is TGTGCCAGCAGTGCCTTCCTAGGGGCGATGGGTGATGGCTACACCTTC. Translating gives CASSAFLGAMGDGYTF.

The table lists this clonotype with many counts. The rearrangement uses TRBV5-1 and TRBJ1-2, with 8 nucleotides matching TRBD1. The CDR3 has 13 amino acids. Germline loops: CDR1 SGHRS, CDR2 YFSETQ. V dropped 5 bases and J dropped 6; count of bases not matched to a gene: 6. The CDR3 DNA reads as TGCGCCAGCAGGACGACAGGGGTGAATGGCTACACCTTC. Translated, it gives CASRTTGVNGYTF. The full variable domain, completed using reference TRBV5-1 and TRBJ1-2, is KAGVTQTPRYLIKTRGQQVTLSCSPISGHRSVSWYQQTPGQGLQFLFEYFSETQRNKGNFPGRFSGRQFSNSRSEMNVSTLELGDSALYLCASRTTGVNGYTFGSGTRLTVV.

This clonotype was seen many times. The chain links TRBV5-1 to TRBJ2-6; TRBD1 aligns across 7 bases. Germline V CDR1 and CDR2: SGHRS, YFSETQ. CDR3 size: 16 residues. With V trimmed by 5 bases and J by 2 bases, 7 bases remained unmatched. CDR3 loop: CASRTGTVTGANVLTF. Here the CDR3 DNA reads TGCGCCAGCAGAACCGGGACAGTCACTGGGGCCAACGTCCTGACTTTC.

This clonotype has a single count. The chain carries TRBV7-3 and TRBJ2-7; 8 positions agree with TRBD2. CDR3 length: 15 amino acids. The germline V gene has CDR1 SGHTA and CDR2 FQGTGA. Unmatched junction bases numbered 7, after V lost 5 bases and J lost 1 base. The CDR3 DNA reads TGTGCCAGCAGCCCGACTAGCGAAGGATCCTACGAGCAGTACTTC. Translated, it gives CASSPTSEGSYEQYF.

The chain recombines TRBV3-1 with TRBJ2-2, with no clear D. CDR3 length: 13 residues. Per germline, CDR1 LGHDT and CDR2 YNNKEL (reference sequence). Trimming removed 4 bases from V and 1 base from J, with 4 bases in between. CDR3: CASSLKNTGELFF. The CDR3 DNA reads TGTGCCAGCAGCCTCAAGAACACCGGGGAGCTGTTTTTT.

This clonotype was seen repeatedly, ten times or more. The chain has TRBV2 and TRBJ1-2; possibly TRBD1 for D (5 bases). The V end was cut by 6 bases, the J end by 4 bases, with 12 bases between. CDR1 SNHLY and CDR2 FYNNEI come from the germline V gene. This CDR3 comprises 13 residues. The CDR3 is CASRVIGTYGYTF. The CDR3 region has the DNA TGTGCCAGCAGAGTCATAGGGACCTATGGCTACACCTTC.

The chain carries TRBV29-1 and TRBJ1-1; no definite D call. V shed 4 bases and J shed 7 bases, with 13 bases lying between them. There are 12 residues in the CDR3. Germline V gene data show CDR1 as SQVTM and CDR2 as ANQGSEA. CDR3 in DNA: TGCAGCGTTGCTCGTCAAAGCGGTGAAGCTTTCTTT. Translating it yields CSVARQSGEAFF.

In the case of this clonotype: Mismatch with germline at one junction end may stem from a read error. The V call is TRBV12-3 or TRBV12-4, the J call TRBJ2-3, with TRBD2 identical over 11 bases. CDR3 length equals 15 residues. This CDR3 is CASSSGLAATDAQYF. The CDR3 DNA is TGTGCCAGCAGTTCGGGACTAGCGGCCACAGATGCGCAGTATTTT.

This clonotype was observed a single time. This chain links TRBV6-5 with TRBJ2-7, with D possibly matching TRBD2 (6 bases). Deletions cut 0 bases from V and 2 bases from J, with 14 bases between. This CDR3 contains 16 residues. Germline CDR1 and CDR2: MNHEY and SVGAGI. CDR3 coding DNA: TGTGCCAGCAGTTACTCGAGGTGGCGGGGAACCTACGAGCAGTACTTC. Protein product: CASSYSRWRGTYEQYF.

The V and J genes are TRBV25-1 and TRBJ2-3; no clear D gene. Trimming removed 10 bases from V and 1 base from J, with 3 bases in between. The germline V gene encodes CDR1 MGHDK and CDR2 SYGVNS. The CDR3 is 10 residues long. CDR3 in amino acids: CATGTDTQYF. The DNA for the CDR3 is TGTGCCACCGGCACAGATACGCAGTATTTT. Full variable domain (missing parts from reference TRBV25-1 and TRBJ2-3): EADIYQTPRYLVIGTGKKITLECSQTMGHDKMYWYQQDPGMELHLIHYSYGVNSTEKGDLSSESTVSRIRTEHFPLTLESARPSHTSQYLCATGTDTQYFGPGTRLTVL.

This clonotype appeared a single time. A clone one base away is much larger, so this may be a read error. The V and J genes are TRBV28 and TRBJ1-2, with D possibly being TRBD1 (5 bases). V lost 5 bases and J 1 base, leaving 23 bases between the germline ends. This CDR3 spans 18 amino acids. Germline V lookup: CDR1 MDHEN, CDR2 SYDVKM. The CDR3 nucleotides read TGTGCCAGCAGTATACTATCTATGCGGGACCGACGTAACTATGGCTACACCTTC. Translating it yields CASSILSMRDRRNYGYTF.

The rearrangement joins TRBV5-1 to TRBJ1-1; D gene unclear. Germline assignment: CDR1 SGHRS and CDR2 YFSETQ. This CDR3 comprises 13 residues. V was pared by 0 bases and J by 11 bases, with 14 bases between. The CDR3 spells CASSLAAGFEAFF. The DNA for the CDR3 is TGCGCCAGCAGCTTGGCCGCGGGGTTTGAGGCTTTCTTT.

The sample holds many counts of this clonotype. In nucleotides, the CDR3 is TGCAGTGCTAGAGATCGGACTACCAAAGAGACCCAGTACTTC. Encoded protein: CSARDRTTKETQYF. The chain links TRBV20-1 to TRBJ2-5; maybe TRBD2 (6 bases). The CDR3 contains 14 residues. Germline lookup yields CDR1 DFQATT and CDR2 SNEGSKA (reference sequence). Trimming shortened V by 0 bases and J by 3 bases, and 11 bases separated the two germline ends.